The 13 T cell receptor beta chains in this list originate from one sample, sequenced in a study of glioma-infiltrating T cells. The iRepertoire nested amplicon-rescue multiplex PCR amplified TCR alpha and beta CDR3s from RNA. TCRdb processed the multiplex PCR reads anew with MiXCR; each CDR3 protein has one entry. The data show 84,000 or so distinct CDR3 sequences, 23% seen once. Sequencing was performed on glioma tissue, nonneoplastic brain tissue, or PBMCs (not recorded which). The receptor set was obtained from a human donor with low-grade glioma or glioblastoma, undergoing nonglioma brain surgery, or in good health (not recorded which).

Judged by abundance, this clonotype is medium-sized. The V call is TRBV27, the J call TRBJ1-3; D gene uncertain. CDR1 is MNHEY and CDR2 is SMNVEV in the germline V gene (reference sequence). The CDR3 has 14 amino acids. V lost 5 bases, J lost 4 bases, and 12 bases lay in between. The CDR3 protein is CASSPQRAGNTIYF. Here the CDR3 DNA reads TGTGCCAGCAGTCCCCAGCGGGCGGGAAACACCATATATTTT.

Points on this clonotype: This clone may be a read error of a much larger clone one base away. The chain couples TRBV3-1 to TRBJ1-3, with unresolved D. This CDR3 contains 14 residues. CDR1 and CDR2 (germline): LGHDT, YNNKEL (reference sequence). In nucleotides, the CDR3 is TGTGCCAGCAGCCAAGACAGGATTGTAAACACCACATATTTT. Translated, it gives CASSQDRIVNTTYF.

This clonotype was found many times. The chain joins TRBV5-4 to TRBJ2-5; D is uncertain. V lost 4 bases, J lost 0 bases, and 7 bases lay in between. Germline V gene data show CDR1 as SGHNT and CDR2 as YYREEE (reference sequence). This CDR3 has 13 residues. The CDR3 DNA follows: TGTGCCAGCAGCCCACAGTACCAAGAGACCCAGTACTTC. Protein: CASSPQYQETQYF.

The table lists this clonotype with many counts. The chain links TRBV4-1 to TRBJ2-3; 11 bases fit TRBD2. The CDR3 is made up of 15 amino acids. V shed 6 bases, J shed 0 bases, and the junction held 2 bases outside the gene matches. From germline, CDR1 is MGHRA and CDR2 YSYEKL. The CDR3 region has the DNA TGCGCCAGCAGATCTAGCGGGAGGAGCACAGATACGCAGTATTTT. Protein: CASRSSGRSTDTQYF.

This clonotype was observed at least ten times. This chain connects TRBV2 to TRBJ2-7; D perhaps matches TRBD1 (5 bases). Germline V gene data show CDR1 as SNHLY and CDR2 as FYNNEI. V was shortened by 6 bases and J by 2 bases, with 14 bases between the two germline ends. The CDR3 has 14 amino acids. DNA for the CDR3: TGTGCCAGCAGAGTACAGACAGTTACCTACGAGCAGTACTTC. Its protein product is CASRVQTVTYEQYF.

This clonotype showed up many times. The rearrangement joins TRBV6-1 to TRBJ2-2; weak D call: TRBD1 (6 bases). The CDR3 contains 16 residues. CDR1 and CDR2 (germline): MNHNS, SASEGT. V dropped 5 bases and J dropped 5 bases, with 18 bases sitting between them. The CDR3 reads CASSPSDRRATGELFF. The CDR3 bases are TGTGCCAGCAGTCCTTCGGACAGAAGAGCAACCGGGGAGCTGTTTTTT.

This clonotype was seen once. CDR3 amino acids: CASSLLGQGASEQYF. In nucleotides, the CDR3 is TGTGCCAGCAGCTTACTCGGACAGGGGGCGAGTGAGCAGTACTTC. The chain couples TRBV7-9 to TRBJ2-7; 11 bases match TRBD1. CDR1 is SEHNR, CDR2 FQNEAQ, per germline (reference sequence). V dropped 2 bases and J dropped 7; count of bases not matched to a gene: 7. There are 15 residues in the CDR3.

On this clonotype: A single base separates this from a much larger clone, so it may be a read error. In DNA form, the CDR3 reads TGCAGTGCCTCCCGGATGGACAGGGCCTACGAGCAGTACTTC. It is translated as CSASRMDRAYEQYF. This rearrangement joins TRBV20-1 to TRBJ2-7; TRBD1 matches 8 bases. The CDR3 sequence is 14 residues long. The ends lost 6 bases at V and 2 bases at J; junction bases unmatched: 9. Germline-derived CDR1 and CDR2 are DFQATT and SNEGSKA (reference sequence).

Notes on this clonotype: A much more abundant neighbour one base away suggests this may be a read error. Here the CDR3 omits its conserved ending phenylalanine or tryptophan, so a read error is the likely source. V gene TRBV2 combines with J gene TRBJ2-1; no firm D call. Trimming cost V 6 bases and J 2 bases, with 11 bases left between them. Per the germline V gene, CDR1 is SNHLY and CDR2 is FYNNEI. The CDR3 totals 14 residues. The CDR3 sequence is CASRRSATYNEQFL. The CDR3 DNA follows: TGTGCCAGCAGACGGTCGGCGACCTACAATGAGCAGTTCCTC.

At least ten counts were recorded for this clonotype. V gene TRBV18 combines with J gene TRBJ1-5; D gene uncertain. Looked up from germline, CDR1 is KGHSH and CDR2 is LQKENI. The CDR3 is made up of 14 amino acids. V gave up 4 bases and J gave up 4 bases, with 11 bases separating them. DNA of the CDR3: TGTGCCAGCTCACGCCGGGCCCTTAATCAGCCCCAGCATTTT. It yields the protein CASSRRALNQPQHF.

This clonotype was recorded once. The rearrangement joins TRBV5-1 to TRBJ1-3, with 9 bases aligning to TRBD1. The CDR3 extends over 12 amino acids. CDR1 and CDR2 from the germline V gene are SGHRS and YFSETQ. V was pared by 5 bases and J by 11 bases, with 5 bases of the junction left unmatched. Written as DNA, the CDR3 is TGCGCCAGCAGGCGGGACAGGGAATCCATATATTTT. Its protein product is CASRRDRESIYF.

This chain connects TRBV12-3 or TRBV12-4 to TRBJ1-2; D is undetermined. The CDR3 runs 16 residues. V was clipped by 3 bases and J by 2 bases, with 16 bases between them. The CDR3 DNA reads TGTGCCAGCAGTTTGTATCGAAACGGTATGAACTATGGCTACACCTTC. It yields the protein CASSLYRNGMNYGYTF.

Concerning this clonotype itself: Given a much more abundant clone one base away, this may be a read error. Because the CDR3 is missing its conserved closing phenylalanine or tryptophan, this is likely a read error. The V gene is TRBV12-3 or TRBV12-4, the J gene TRBJ1-1, with D perhaps matching TRBD1 (5 bases). V lost 6 bases and J 1 base, leaving 9 bases between the germline ends. The CDR3 length is 13 residues. CDR3 in DNA: TGTGCCAGCAGGTCGGGGGAGAACACTGAAGCTTTCCTT. Residues: CASRSGENTEAFL.